These 4 T cell receptor beta chains share one sample of origin, sequenced in a study of Ad26.COV2.S vaccination and SARS-CoV-2 variants. The protocol was immunoSEQ multiplex PCR, while the TCRdb copy is restricted to in-frame clones and leaves out a portion. The data hold hundreds of thousands of clones, with roughly 80% observed a single time. Treatment in this sample: around 19 received Ad26.COV2.S at low or high dose, single or two shots; 5 received placebo; per-sample allocation not given. Sampling was performed 63 days after the first vaccine or placebo injection. The material was peripheral blood, obtained in a trial of Ad26.COV2.S vaccine versus placebo. The receptor set was obtained from a person between 18 and 59 years old who received the Ad26.COV2.S COVID-19 vaccine or a placebo.

The V gene is TRBV27, the J gene TRBJ2-7; 10 bases agree with TRBD2. This CDR3 is built from 12 residues. Germline V lookup: CDR1 MNHEY, CDR2 SMNVEV (reference sequence). With V trimmed by 6 bases and J by 4 bases, 0 bases remained unmatched. This CDR3 reads CASRTSGYEQYF. CDR3 bases: TGTGCCAGCAGGACTAGCGGGTACGAGCAGTACTTC.

The V gene is TRBV4-1, the J gene TRBJ2-7; a weak D match, TRBD1 (6 bases). The CDR3 covers 13 residues. With 4 bases removed from V and 6 bases from J, the gap between germline ends came to 13 bases. The germline gives CDR1 MGHRA, CDR2 YSYEKL. The CDR3 DNA is TGCGCCAGCAGCCCTCCGGGACAAAGCGAGCAGTACTTC. Translated: CASSPPGQSEQYF.

This clone was found once. The chain employs TRBV5-1 and TRBJ2-6; possible D gene TRBD1, 7 bases. Per the germline V gene, CDR1 is SGHRS and CDR2 is YFSETQ. The V and J ends lost 4 bases and 0 bases respectively, with 17 bases between them. This CDR3 contains 18 residues. In nucleotides, the CDR3 is TGCGCCAGCAGCCCTGGGGGGACAGTTGGCTCTGGGGCCAACGTCCTGACTTTC. Its protein product is CASSPGGTVGSGANVLTF.

The gene calls are TRBV25-1 and TRBJ1-2; 9 nucleotides agree with TRBD1. The germline V gene encodes CDR1 MGHDK and CDR2 SYGVNS. CDR3 length equals 15 residues. The V segment lost 10 bases and the J segment 3 bases; nucleotides outside the gene matches: 12. This CDR3 reads CATYGTGKRDYGYTF. CDR3 DNA: TGTGCCACGTACGGGACAGGGAAGAGGGACTATGGCTACACCTTC.